These 5 T cell receptor beta chains share one sample of origin, sequenced in a study of cytomegalovirus exposure and HLA in healthy donors. Use of 60 Vbeta and 13 Jbeta primers characterized the PCR. Only in-frame clones appear in the TCRdb table, and some are missing; sequencing was by immunoSEQ multiplex PCR. The sample has around 130,000 clones, roughly 70% seen once; the top ten hold 5.5% to 7%. The sequenced sample was PBMCs. The origin of the receptors is a man aged 35-49 years in good health and CMV-seropositive.

This clone turned up a few times. The chain joins TRBV29-1 to TRBJ1-1, with D unclear. The V gene's germline CDR1 is SQVTM and CDR2 ANQGSEA. The CDR3 runs to 13 residues. The V and J ends lost 7 bases and 1 base respectively, with 13 bases between them. Written as DNA, the CDR3 is TGCAGCGCTCCGAGTGATTGGAACACTGAAGCTTTCTTT. Protein: CSAPSDWNTEAFF.

The rearrangement joins TRBV18 to TRBJ2-7, with 8 bases fitting TRBD2. This CDR3 contains 13 residues. CDR1 and CDR2 (germline): KGHSH, LQKENI. V dropped 4 bases and J dropped 5; count of bases not matched to a gene: 4. CDR3 residues: CASSRGGTDEQYF. The CDR3 DNA sequence: TGTGCCAGCTCACGCGGGGGGACGGACGAGCAGTACTTC. The whole variable domain, filled in from reference TRBV18 and TRBJ2-7, reads NAGVMQNPRHLVRRRGQEARLRCSPMKGHSHVYWYRQLPEEGLKFMVYLQKENIIDESGMPKERFSAEFPKEGPSILRIQQVVRGDSAAYFCASSRGGTDEQYFGPGTRLTVT.

The rearrangement uses TRBV5-4 and TRBJ2-7, with 8 bases fitting TRBD2. The CDR3 loop spans 15 amino acids. Germline lookup yields CDR1 SGHNT and CDR2 YYREEE (reference sequence). The trim removed 0 bases at V and 9 bases at J, leaving 11 bases unmatched. In nucleotides, the CDR3 is TGTGCCAGCAGCTTGGAAATAGCGGGGACCTGTGCGCAGTACTTC. Amino acid sequence: CASSLEIAGTCAQYF.

This chain connects TRBV18 to TRBJ2-3, with D maybe TRBD2 (5 bases). V was trimmed by 4 bases and J by 4 bases, leaving 12 bases between them. The germline gives CDR1 KGHSH, CDR2 LQKENI. The CDR3 has 14 residues. For the CDR3, the DNA is TGTGCCAGCTCACTGGCCACGGAGGCAGATACGCAGTATTTT. It is translated as CASSLATEADTQYF.

The genes are TRBV7-9 and TRBJ2-4; 8 bases are shared with TRBD2. The V gene's germline CDR1 is SEHNR and CDR2 FQNEAQ (reference sequence). The CDR3 covers 16 residues. V was clipped by 5 bases and J by 4 bases; unmatched bases: 10. The CDR3 region is CASSPSGGGFKNIQYF. The CDR3 DNA follows: TGTGCCAGCAGCCCAAGCGGGGGCGGGTTTAAAAACATTCAGTACTTC.